The next 29 T cell receptor beta chains were all read from a single sample in a study of blood T cell repertoires in COVID-19. Sequencing was performed with immunoSEQ multiplex PCR; in TCRdb, only in-frame clones are kept and a portion is missing. The top ten clones hold 2% to 2.5% of a sample with about 180,000 clones, approximately 89% of them seen once. Source material: PBMCs or T cells enriched from blood (not recorded which). These receptors were collected from a woman aged 40 to 50 with acute COVID-19.

This chain uses TRBV7-2 with TRBJ2-4, with 8 bases that match TRBD1. J was trimmed by 0 bases and V by 5 bases; bases with no gene match: 12. This CDR3 spans 18 amino acids. Germline V gene lookup returns CDR1 SGHTA and CDR2 FQGNSA. The CDR3 reads CASSRWTGLNAAKNIQYF. The CDR3 DNA sequence: TGTGCCAGCAGCCGCTGGACAGGGCTAAACGCAGCCAAAAACATTCAGTACTTC.

The chain recombines TRBV7-2 with TRBJ2-1; perhaps TRBD1 as D (6 bases). The CDR3 has 14 residues. Germline V CDR1 and CDR2: SGHTA, FQGNSA. With 1 base removed from V and 9 bases from J, the gap between germline ends came to 13 bases. The CDR3 reads CASSLVSQGSEQFF. As DNA, the CDR3 is TGTGCCAGCAGCTTAGTTTCCCAGGGGTCTGAGCAGTTCTTC.

The gene calls are TRBV4-2 and TRBJ1-1, with D possibly TRBD1 on 6 matching bases. The CDR3 extends over 16 amino acids. Germline CDR1 LGHNA, CDR2 YNFKEQ. Between the trimmed V and J ends, which lost 3 bases and 3 bases, there was a span of 17 bases. In nucleotides, the CDR3 is TGTGCCAGCAGCCATGAGGGGGTTATCGCGGACACTGAAGCTTTCTTT. Its protein product is CASSHEGVIADTEAFF.

This chain joins TRBV18 and TRBJ2-7, with TRBD1 matching 10 bases. The trim removed 5 bases at V and 6 bases at J, leaving 10 bases unmatched. Per germline, CDR1 KGHSH and CDR2 LQKENI. The CDR3 covers 15 residues. The CDR3 region has the DNA TGTGCCAGCTCAAACTACCGGGACAGGGGTGGCGAGCAGTACTTC. It codes for CASSNYRDRGGEQYF.

V gene TRBV4-2 combines with J gene TRBJ1-2, with D possibly TRBD1 on 6 matching bases. The CDR3 has 15 amino acids. V was shortened by 4 bases and J by 0 bases, with 12 bases between the two germline ends. Looked up from germline, CDR1 is LGHNA and CDR2 is YNFKEQ. CDR3 sequence (DNA): TGTGCCAGCAGCCGACAGGCTCTCACTAACTATGGCTACACCTTC. Translated, it gives CASSRQALTNYGYTF.

The rearrangement uses TRBV4-3 and TRBJ1-2; weak D call: TRBD1 (6 bases). Trimming took off 0 bases at V and 8 bases at J, with 13 bases between the two ends. Germline-derived CDR1 and CDR2 are LGHNA and YSLEER. This CDR3 contains 14 residues. The CDR3 protein is CASSQERGARGYTF. As DNA, the CDR3 is TGCGCCAGCAGCCAAGAACGGGGGGCGCGGGGCTACACCTTC.

This chain joins TRBV6-5 and TRBJ1-4; TRBD1 is a possible D gene (5 bases). Trimming removed 6 bases at V and 8 bases at J, with 10 bases between. Germline lookup yields CDR1 MNHEY and CDR2 SVGAGI. The CDR3 has 12 amino acids. CDR3: CASRQGGEKLFF. As DNA, the CDR3 is TGTGCCAGCAGGCAGGGAGGGGAAAAACTGTTTTTT.

The gene calls are TRBV6-5 and TRBJ2-7; TRBD2 aligns across 10 bases. The CDR3 contains 14 residues. Germline CDR1 MNHEY, CDR2 SVGAGI. V lost 2 bases and J lost 7; bases outside the gene matches: 5. This CDR3 is CASSYDSGRREQYF. CDR3 sequence (DNA): TGTGCCAGCAGTTACGATAGCGGGAGGAGGGAGCAGTACTTC.

The chain carries TRBV4-3 and TRBJ2-1, with 11 bases lining up with TRBD1. This CDR3 has 14 residues. Germline lookup yields CDR1 LGHNA and CDR2 YSLEER. V lost 3 bases to trimming and J lost 10 bases; unmatched junction nucleotides: 5. The CDR3 DNA reads as TGCGCCAGCAGCCAGGGGTGGACAGGGGGCGAGCAGTTCTTC. It specifies CASSQGWTGGEQFF.

The chain couples TRBV21-1 to TRBJ2-7; the DNA was not used to check the table's D call, TRBD1. TRBV21-1 has pseudogene status. CDR3 length equals 15 residues. The CDR3 protein is CASSKIGQGVAEQYF. CDR3 DNA: TGTGCCAGCAGCAAGATAGGACAGGGGGTAGCCGAGCAGTACTTC.

The genes are TRBV12-3 or TRBV12-4 and TRBJ1-2; a possible D gene is TRBD1 (5 bases). The V and J ends lost 4 bases and 5 bases respectively, with 11 bases between them. The CDR3 runs to 13 residues. CDR3: CASSSLGGYGYTF. As DNA, the CDR3 is TGTGCCAGCAGTTCCCTCGGGGGGTATGGCTACACCTTC.

The CDR3 here is CASKSGLSYNEQFF. CDR3 nucleotide sequence: TGTGCCAGCAAAAGCGGACTCTCCTACAATGAGCAGTTCTTC. This chain joins TRBV6-5 and TRBJ2-1, with D possibly matching TRBD2 (5 bases). Germline V lookup: CDR1 MNHEY, CDR2 SVGAGI. The V gene lost 7 bases and the J gene lost 0 bases, with 10 bases spanning the gap. CDR3 length equals 14 residues.

The chain joins TRBV5-1 to TRBJ2-3, with TRBD2 matching 10 bases. Germline loops: CDR1 SGHRS, CDR2 YFSETQ. V trimming: 0 bases; J trimming: 0 bases; junction bases outside the gene matches: 16. There are 21 residues in the CDR3. The CDR3 DNA is TGCGCCAGCAGCTTGGGACGACTAGCGGGTTCAATACGGACTAGCACAGATACGCAGTATTTT. Translated, it gives CASSLGRLAGSIRTSTDTQYF. Based on the CDR3 plus reference TRBV5-1 and TRBJ2-3, the full variable domain is KAGVTQTPRYLIKTRGQQVTLSCSPISGHRSVSWYQQTPGQGLQFLFEYFSETQRNKGNFPGRFSGRQFSNSRSEMNVSTLELGDSALYLCASSLGRLAGSIRTSTDTQYFGPGTRLTVL.

The chain employs TRBV6-5 and TRBJ2-1; 8 nucleotides agree with TRBD2. Trimming cost V 6 bases and J 5 bases; bases outside gene matches: 9. The germline CDR1 and CDR2 sequences are MNHEY and SVGAGI. The CDR3 length is 15 residues. CDR3 nucleotides: TGTGCCAGCAGAGCGGGAGCCCCACTCAACAATGAGCAGTTCTTC. Translating it yields CASRAGAPLNNEQFF.

The chain combines TRBV20-1 with TRBJ2-5; D is perhaps TRBD2 (6 bases). The germline V and J ends were trimmed by 3 bases and 7 bases, with 18 bases remaining between them. Germline lookup yields CDR1 DFQATT and CDR2 SNEGSKA (reference sequence). This CDR3 is 14 amino acids long. The CDR3 coding sequence is TGCAGTGCTAGTTCCGGGAGTACCTCGGGGACCCAGTACTTC. It encodes CSASSGSTSGTQYF.

The J gene is TRBJ2-5, the V gene TRBV7-2; 8 positions agree with TRBD1. CDR1 is SGHTA and CDR2 is FQGNSA in the germline V gene. CDR3 length: 14 amino acids. With V trimmed by 1 base and J by 4 bases, 2 bases remained unmatched. CDR3 sequence (DNA): TGTGCCAGCAGCTTAGGGACAGGGCCAGAGACCCAGTACTTC. It yields the protein CASSLGTGPETQYF.

In DNA, the CDR3 is TGTGCCAGCAGCCCCCCGGGACAGGGGAGACACGAGCAGTACTTC. Protein: CASSPPGQGRHEQYF. V gene TRBV5-4 combines with J gene TRBJ2-7; TRBD1 aligns across 10 bases. Germline assignment: CDR1 SGHNT and CDR2 YYREEE (reference sequence). The CDR3 totals 15 residues. V was pared by 4 bases and J by 5 bases, with 9 bases of the junction left unmatched.

The rearrangement joins TRBV6-1 to TRBJ1-6, with 7 bases matching TRBD1. CDR3 size: 17 residues. Germline lookup yields CDR1 MNHNS and CDR2 SASEGT. V shed 2 bases, J shed 10 bases, and the junction held 14 bases outside the gene matches. The chain's CDR3 is CASSELGRGSLGSPLHF. The CDR3 bases are TGTGCCAGCAGTGAATTGGGCAGGGGGTCCCTTGGCTCACCCCTCCACTTT.

The chain recombines TRBV18 with TRBJ2-7; the D gene is possibly TRBD2 (6 bases). CDR1 and CDR2 from the germline V gene are KGHSH and LQKENI. The CDR3 has 15 amino acids. Trimming removed 5 bases at V and 0 bases at J, with 14 bases between. CDR3 amino acids: CASSGGTASSYEQYF. CDR3 nucleotides: TGTGCCAGCTCAGGCGGGACGGCTAGCTCCTACGAGCAGTACTTC.

Only one count was recorded for this clone. J is TRBJ1-6 and V is TRBV9, with TRBD1 identical over 7 bases. The CDR3 spans 14 residues. CDR1 SGDLS and CDR2 YYNGEE come from the germline V gene. Trimming cost V 4 bases and J 7 bases; bases outside gene matches: 5. The CDR3 region is CASSNRGENSPLHF. The CDR3 nucleotides are TGTGCCAGCAGCAACAGGGGCGAGAATTCACCCCTCCACTTT.

For this clone: In the same sample, other DNA sequences code for this CDR3. The CDR3 here is CASSPLAANTGELFF. The CDR3 DNA sequence: TGTGCCAGCAGCCCACTAGCGGCCAACACCGGGGAGCTGTTTTTT. The V call is TRBV4-2, the J call TRBJ2-2, with 8 nucleotides matching TRBD2. With V trimmed by 4 bases and J by 2 bases, 3 bases remained unmatched. Germline CDR1 LGHNA, CDR2 YNFKEQ. The length of the CDR3 is 15 residues.

This clone has a handful of counts. In DNA form, the CDR3 reads TGTGCCAGCAGTCCCCGGACAGGAACCTGGGATAGCAATCAGCCCCAGCATTTT. Protein product: CASSPRTGTWDSNQPQHF. The V and J genes are TRBV6-2 or TRBV6-3 and TRBJ1-5, with 7 bases that match TRBD1. This CDR3 has 18 amino acids. J gave up 0 bases and V 5 bases, and 13 bases lay outside the gene matches. The germline gives CDR1 MNHEY, CDR2 SVGEGT.

The gene calls are TRBV7-9 and TRBJ1-2, with 9 bases aligning to TRBD1. The CDR3 has 15 amino acids. Germline V gene sequence: CDR1 SEHNR, CDR2 FQNEAQ (reference sequence). After removal of 2 bases from V and 7 bases from J, the junction contained 8 bases not matched to a gene. CDR3 nucleotide sequence: TGTGCCAGCAGCTTATCCCACAGGGGGCTAAGTGGCTACACCTTC. Its translation is CASSLSHRGLSGYTF.

There are a few counts of this clone. CDR3 loop: CASSGLGQSHRYTF. Written as DNA, the CDR3 is TGTGCCAGCAGCGGATTGGGACAGTCCCATCGCTACACCTTC. The rearrangement uses TRBV28 and TRBJ1-2, with 7 bases aligning to TRBD1. Germline V gene lookup returns CDR1 MDHEN and CDR2 SYDVKM. CDR3 length equals 14 residues. J was trimmed by 9 bases and V by 6 bases; bases with no gene match: 13.

The rearrangement joins TRBV27 to TRBJ2-7; D might be TRBD1 (6 bases). This CDR3 is 13 amino acids long. Trimming stripped 9 bases from V and 2 bases from J, with 14 bases between. From germline, CDR1 is MNHEY and CDR2 SMNVEV (reference sequence). The DNA of the CDR3 is TGTGCCAGTTCACAGGGCCCCACCTACGAGCAGTACTTC. Protein product: CASSQGPTYEQYF.

This clone was seen just once. The chain recombines TRBV9 with TRBJ1-1; TRBD1 might be the D (5 bases). Trimming stripped 4 bases from V and 5 bases from J, with 18 bases between. Germline V CDR1 and CDR2: SGDLS, YYNGEE. The CDR3 covers 15 residues. The CDR3 DNA reads TGTGCCAGCAGCTCCACAGGATCCTGGGGAACTGAAGCTTTCTTT. As protein: CASSSTGSWGTEAFF.

This clone occurred once. The chain combines TRBV3-1 (or the pseudogene TRBV3-2) with TRBJ2-3; 8 bases map to TRBD2. The CDR3 is 15 amino acids. V was pared by 3 bases and J by 6 bases, with 8 bases of the junction left unmatched. CDR1 and CDR2 (germline): LGHDT, YNNKEL (reference sequence). In DNA, the CDR3 is TGTGCCAGCAGCCAGACGGGAGGGCCGGCGGATACGCAGTATTTT. Translated: CASSQTGGPADTQYF.

The genes are TRBV2 and TRBJ2-1; 9 bases line up with TRBD2. Germline CDR1 reads SNHLY; CDR2 reads FYNNEI. V lost 4 bases to trimming and J lost 6 bases; unmatched junction nucleotides: 10. The CDR3 extends over 16 amino acids. This CDR3 reads CASSGRGLAVGNEQFF. CDR3 sequence (DNA): TGTGCCAGCAGTGGAAGGGGACTAGCAGTTGGCAATGAGCAGTTCTTC.

This chain connects TRBV7-2 to TRBJ1-1; 7 bases are shared with TRBD1. V shed 3 bases and J 4 bases; nucleotides not matched to a gene: 5. The CDR3 is 14 amino acids. Germline CDR1 and CDR2: SGHTA and FQGNSA. The CDR3 spells CASSLDRKGTEAFF. The DNA for the CDR3 is TGTGCCAGCAGCTTGGACAGGAAGGGCACTGAAGCTTTCTTT.